Listed here is a single TCR beta chain. Its antigen is unidentified. TCRdb's table, derived via immunoSEQ multiplex PCR, lists solely in-frame clones and lacks some. Among 150,000 to 200,000 clones, more than 85% were seen once, and the ten largest hold about 4%. This sample stems from a study of T cell responses to AZD1222 COVID-19 vaccine. The germline V gene encodes CDR1 SGHKS and CDR2 YYEKEE (reference sequence). J gave up 1 base and V 0 bases, and 6 bases lay outside the gene matches. CDR3 length: 16 residues. The study's findings and limits: Females made up more of the donors, who were largely white British, and clonal diversity may have come out too low. As reported, nearly half of all spike-specific TCRs target variant regions that are unmutated.

The genes are TRBV5-5 and TRBJ2-5; 7 bases fit TRBD2. This receptor was obtained from an adult in good health. This sample comprised peripheral blood, obtained on day 0 of AZD1222 vaccination. CDR3 sequence: CASSLGGGWTQETQYF. CDR3 bases: TGTGCCAGCAGCTTGGGGGGAGGGTGGACCCAAGAGACCCAGTACTTC. Looking up the rest from reference TRBV5-5 and TRBJ2-5 gives the full variable domain: DAGVTQSPTHLIKTRGQQVTLRCSPISGHKSVSWYQQVLGQGPQFIFQYYEKEERGRGNFPDRFSARQFPNYSSELNVNALLLGDSALYLCASSLGGGWTQETQYFGPGTRLLVL.